This T cell receptor beta chain was recovered during a study of blood T cell repertoires in COVID-19 (dated by TCRdb to 2019 to 2021). Looking at the study overall: Collaborator samples came from the United States, Italy and Spain and covered acute and convalescent phases of COVID-19. The material from the prospective study consisted of cDNA or gDNA derived from T cells, B-cell-depleted T cells, or PBMCs. Subjects who had been exposed to COVID-19, were actively infected with it, or had recovered from it provided the deeply sampled blood TCRbeta repertoires that made up the dataset. Where available, HLA class I and class II types were obtained from metadata supplied by the sample provider rather than from assay-based typing. A de-identified subject ID, COVID-19 status, age in years and sex were almost always included in the sample metadata. The repertoires were released in a freely available public database intended as a resource for research on the immune response to SARS-CoV-2. Samples came from the ongoing ImmuneRACE study (first 160 participants) plus 1,254 subjects from 6 global collaborators. Broader findings and caveats from the paper: The amount of clinical and demographic metadata varied by source and participant and was provided uncurated.

Turning to this clone: Its antigen specificity is not known. No base-level quality is on record; no much larger clone is a single base apart.

TCRbeta CDR3 regions were amplified from genomic DNA using the immunoSEQ Assay, a bias-controlled multiplex PCR. Turning to the authors' computational methods: The number of nucleated cells in each sample was estimated by amplification of reference gene primers within the assay. To quantify the absolute abundance of each unique TCRbeta CDR3 rearrangement, sequence reads were collapsed and filtered. Productive Simpson clonality was computed per sample as the square root of Simpson's diversity index over productive rearrangements. Held by TCRdb, this immuneACCESS table contains in-frame sequences only and omits some clones. Under half of the omission traces to an unresolved V gene where checked; the cause of the rest is unknown. For V, J and clone size, that table is used; D and trimming come from the DNA. Present in this sample are fewer than 200,000 clones, roughly 79% of which were seen just once. The leading ten clones occupy around 12% of the sample.

One collaborating source in Seattle enrolled patients during active infection and followed them longitudinally through the course of disease. Whole blood was collected in K2EDTA tubes by collaborating institutions according to the institutions' own protocols. For TCRbeta analysis, collaborators shipped samples as frozen whole blood, isolated PBMCs, or DNA extracted from either of those sample types. The sample taken for sequencing was peripheral blood. The TCR was taken from a woman at least 80 years old with COVID-19, enrolled during active disease.

The CDR3 is CASSQWPTGDGTEAFF. The bases read TGCGCCAGCAGCCAATGGCCTACAGGGGATGGGACTGAAGCTTTCTTT. This receptor chain uses TRBV4-3 and TRBJ1-1; 7 middle bases align to TRBD1. According to the germline V gene, CDR1 reads LGHNA and CDR2 reads YSLEER. Clipping removes 2 bases from V and 5 bases from J, with 11 as the unmatched junction base count. The CDR3 runs 16 residues from the cysteine to the phenylalanine. Kept here is only the CDR3 DNA, which spans 48 bases and is read in frame from base 1.